One and the same sample provided the 10 T cell receptor beta chains below, sequenced in a study of blood T cell repertoires in COVID-19. Repertoires were generated with immunoSEQ multiplex PCR, while TCRdb's copy carries only in-frame clones and drops some. The table shows hundreds of thousands of clones, with under 90% occurring only once. The sequencing sample was made of PBMCs or T cells enriched from blood (not recorded which). These TCRs come from a woman aged 40 to 55 who had been exposed to COVID-19.

The gene calls are TRBV25-1 and TRBJ2-3; TRBD2 agrees at 9 bases. Germline V gives CDR1 MGHDK, CDR2 SYGVNS. J gave up 2 bases and V 4 bases, and 7 bases lay outside the gene matches. The CDR3 runs 16 residues. This CDR3 is CASSGSWTSVTDTQYF. In DNA form, the CDR3 reads TGTGCCAGCAGTGGATCCTGGACTAGCGTCACAGATACGCAGTATTTT. Full variable domain (missing parts from reference TRBV25-1 and TRBJ2-3): EADIYQTPRYLVIGTGKKITLECSQTMGHDKMYWYQQDPGMELHLIHYSYGVNSTEKGDLSSESTVSRIRTEHFPLTLESARPSHTSQYLCASSGSWTSVTDTQYFGPGTRLTVL.

V is TRBV28 and J is TRBJ1-4, with 8 bases matching TRBD1. Per germline, CDR1 MDHEN and CDR2 SYDVKM. The CDR3 totals 16 residues. V lost 5 bases, J lost 3 bases, and 8 bases stayed unmatched. CDR3 sequence (DNA): TGTGCCAGCAGTGGAGACAGGGGCCGGCCTAATGAAAAACTGTTTTTT. Translated: CASSGDRGRPNEKLFF.

The rearrangement uses TRBV4-3 and TRBJ2-3, with TRBD1 identical over 8 bases. This CDR3 region has 17 residues. The V and J ends lost 0 bases and 3 bases, in that order; junction bases with no gene match: 8. Germline loops: CDR1 LGHNA, CDR2 YSLEER. This chain's CDR3 is CASSQERTGWGTDTQYF. In DNA, the CDR3 is TGCGCCAGCAGCCAAGAGCGGACAGGGTGGGGGACAGATACGCAGTATTTT.

The V and J genes are TRBV5-8 and TRBJ2-2; perhaps TRBD1 as D (6 bases). The V gene lost 5 bases and the J gene lost 3 bases, with 11 bases spanning the gap. Germline CDR1 SGHTS, CDR2 YDEGEE. This CDR3 spans 14 amino acids. CDR3 bases: TGTGCCAGCAGACGTAGACAGGACACCGGGGAGCTGTTTTTT. This sequence encodes CASRRRQDTGELFF.

The gene calls are TRBV7-8 and TRBJ1-5; weak D call: TRBD1 (5 bases). This CDR3 has 15 amino acids. Germline V lookup: CDR1 SGHVS, CDR2 FQNEAQ. Trimming removed 4 bases at V and 4 bases at J, with 14 bases between. CDR3 in amino acids: CASSSGQEPNQPQHF. The CDR3 DNA reads as TGTGCCAGCAGCTCTGGACAAGAACCTAATCAGCCCCAGCATTTT. The full variable domain, completed using reference TRBV7-8 and TRBJ1-5, is GAGVSQSPRYKVAKRGQDVALRCDPISGHVSLFWYQQALGQGPEFLTYFQNEAQLDKSGLPSDRFFAERPEGSVSTLKIQRTQQEDSAVYLCASSSGQEPNQPQHFGDGTRLSIL.

The V call is TRBV5-3, the J call TRBJ1-5; D might be TRBD1 (5 bases). TRBV5-3 is flagged as an ORF with uncertain function. Between the trimmed V and J ends, which lost 0 bases and 6 bases, there was a span of 13 bases. This CDR3 contains 15 residues. The CDR3, as DNA: TGTGCCAGAAGCTTGGTCATAGGGGATCTTCAGCCCCAGCATTTT. This codes for CARSLVIGDLQPQHF.

The chain combines TRBV9 with TRBJ2-2; 9 nucleotides line up with TRBD2. The V segment lost 4 bases and the J segment 2 bases; nucleotides outside the gene matches: 12. This CDR3 has 18 residues. Germline V CDR1 and CDR2: SGDLS, YYNGEE. In DNA, the CDR3 is TGTGCCAGCAGCTCCCCTGGGAGCGGGGGGCCTAACACCGGGGAGCTGTTTTTT. Translated, it gives CASSSPGSGGPNTGELFF.

This chain links TRBV19 with TRBJ2-4; the match to TRBD2 covers 11 bases. CDR1 is LNHDA, CDR2 SQIVND, per germline (reference sequence). Germline trimming cut 4 bases from V and 6 bases from J; bases unmatched to any gene: 2. This CDR3 contains 14 residues. This CDR3 reads CASSTGLAANIQYF. In DNA, the CDR3 is TGTGCCAGTAGTACGGGACTAGCGGCAAACATTCAGTACTTC.

The J gene is TRBJ2-1, the V gene TRBV7-8; TRBD2 matches 12 bases. Germline V gene sequence: CDR1 SGHVS, CDR2 FQNEAQ. V lost 5 bases to trimming and J lost 4 bases; unmatched junction nucleotides: 12. The CDR3 is made up of 18 amino acids. As DNA, the CDR3 is TGTGCCAGCAGCGTAACCGGGCTAGCGGGGGGGGGATACAATGAGCAGTTCTTC. Translated: CASSVTGLAGGGYNEQFF.

The genes are TRBV27 and TRBJ1-1; D remains ambiguous. The CDR3 totals 13 residues. Germline CDR1 reads MNHEY; CDR2 reads SMNVEV (reference sequence). V was pared by 3 bases and J by 1 base, with 6 bases between. CDR3 loop: CASSFNRNTEAFF. The CDR3 region has the DNA TGTGCCAGCAGTTTTAACAGGAACACTGAAGCTTTCTTT.